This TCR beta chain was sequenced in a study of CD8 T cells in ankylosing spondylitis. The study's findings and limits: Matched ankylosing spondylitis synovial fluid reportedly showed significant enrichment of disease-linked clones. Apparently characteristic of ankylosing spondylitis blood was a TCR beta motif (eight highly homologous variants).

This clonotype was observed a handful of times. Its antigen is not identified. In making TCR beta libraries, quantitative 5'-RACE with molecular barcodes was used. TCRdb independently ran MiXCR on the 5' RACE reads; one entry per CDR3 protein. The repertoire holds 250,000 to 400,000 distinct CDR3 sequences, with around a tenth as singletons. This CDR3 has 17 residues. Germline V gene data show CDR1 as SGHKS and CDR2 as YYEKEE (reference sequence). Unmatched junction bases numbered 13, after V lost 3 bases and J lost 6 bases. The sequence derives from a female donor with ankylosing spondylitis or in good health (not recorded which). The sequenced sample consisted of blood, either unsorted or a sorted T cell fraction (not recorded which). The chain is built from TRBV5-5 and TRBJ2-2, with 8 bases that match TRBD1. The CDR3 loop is CASSYDRQGWYAGELFF. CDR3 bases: TGTGCCAGCAGCTACGATAGACAGGGGTGGTACGCCGGGGAGCTGTTTTTT.